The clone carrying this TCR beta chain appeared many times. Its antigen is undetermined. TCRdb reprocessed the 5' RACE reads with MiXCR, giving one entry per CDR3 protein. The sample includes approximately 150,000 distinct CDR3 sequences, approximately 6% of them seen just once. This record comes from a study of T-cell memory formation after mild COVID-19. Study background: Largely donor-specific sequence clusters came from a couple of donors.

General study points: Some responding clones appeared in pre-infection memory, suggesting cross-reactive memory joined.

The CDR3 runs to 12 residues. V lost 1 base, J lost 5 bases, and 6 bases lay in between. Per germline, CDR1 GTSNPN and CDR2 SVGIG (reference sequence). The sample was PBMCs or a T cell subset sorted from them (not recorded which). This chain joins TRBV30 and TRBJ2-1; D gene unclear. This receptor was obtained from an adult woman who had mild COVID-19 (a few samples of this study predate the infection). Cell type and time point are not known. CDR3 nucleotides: TGTGCCTGGAGTGGGATCAACAATGAGCAGTTCTTC. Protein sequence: CAWSGINNEQFF.